The 25 T cell receptor beta chains below come from one sample, sequenced in a study of cytomegalovirus exposure and HLA in healthy donors. Assay: immunoSEQ multiplex PCR; the TCRdb copy retains only in-frame clones and omits some. The sample contains approximately 150,000 clones, approximately 86% of which appear only once. Sequences were obtained from PBMCs. These receptors all stem from a man aged 18 to 29 in good health and CMV-seropositive.

The V gene is TRBV27, the J gene TRBJ1-4, with D possibly being TRBD1 (6 bases). Per germline, CDR1 MNHEY and CDR2 SMNVEV (reference sequence). Trimming shortened V by 8 bases and J by 4 bases, and 17 bases separated the two germline ends. The CDR3 extends over 15 amino acids. CDR3 in amino acids: CASLPSGTLNEKLFF. The CDR3 bases are TGTGCCAGCCTCCCGTCGGGGACACTTAATGAAAAACTGTTTTTT.

The chain uses TRBV7-3 and TRBJ2-1; 11 nucleotides line up with TRBD2. Germline loops: CDR1 SGHTA, CDR2 FQGTGA. Unmatched junction bases numbered 7, after V lost 5 bases and J lost 4 bases. CDR3 length: 16 amino acids. CDR3 nucleotide sequence: TGTGCCAGCAGCCGTAGACTAGCGGGGAGTTACAATGAGCAGTTCTTC. Translated: CASSRRLAGSYNEQFF.

V and J are TRBV19 and TRBJ1-2; D possibly corresponds to TRBD1 (6 bases). CDR3 length equals 13 residues. The V end was cut by 4 bases, the J end by 8 bases, with 14 bases between. Looked up from germline, CDR1 is LNHDA and CDR2 is SQIVND (reference sequence). The CDR3, as DNA: TGTGCCAGTAGTACTACAGGGCGCGGCGGCTACACCTTC. Protein product: CASSTTGRGGYTF. Using reference TRBV19 and TRBJ1-2 for the parts outside the CDR3, the full variable domain is DGGITQSPKYLFRKEGQNVTLSCEQNLNHDAMYWYRQDPGQGLRLIYYSQIVNDFQKGDIAEGYSVSREKKESFPLTVTSAQKNPTAFYLCASSTTGRGGYTFGSGTRLTVV.

The chain uses TRBV6-5 and TRBJ1-4; 9 bases fit TRBD1. The V gene's germline CDR1 is MNHEY and CDR2 SVGAGI. J lost 7 bases, V lost 0 bases, and 6 bases had no gene match. The CDR3 runs to 16 residues. CDR3 residues: CASSYSADRGREKLFF. The DNA of the CDR3 is TGTGCCAGCAGTTACTCGGCGGACAGGGGTCGTGAAAAACTGTTTTTT.

This clone was observed a single time. The chain couples TRBV28 to TRBJ2-1; a weak D match, TRBD2 (6 bases). The germline gives CDR1 MDHEN, CDR2 SYDVKM. The CDR3 is 15 residues long. V dropped 7 bases and J dropped 0 bases, with 13 bases sitting between them. The CDR3 nucleotides read TGTGCCAGCAAGCGAATCGGGGGCTCCTACAATGAGCAGTTCTTC. This translates into CASKRIGGSYNEQFF.

The V call is TRBV5-1, the J call TRBJ1-4; D is ambiguous. Germline loops: CDR1 SGHRS, CDR2 YFSETQ. Trimming removed 5 bases from V and 6 bases from J, with 5 bases in between. The CDR3 loop spans 11 amino acids. The CDR3, as DNA: TGCGCCAGCAGGGGAGATGAAAAACTGTTTTTT. This codes for CASRGDEKLFF. The full variable domain, with the rest looked up from reference TRBV5-1 and TRBJ1-4, is KAGVTQTPRYLIKTRGQQVTLSCSPISGHRSVSWYQQTPGQGLQFLFEYFSETQRNKGNFPGRFSGRQFSNSRSEMNVSTLELGDSALYLCASRGDEKLFFGSGTQLSVL.

V gene TRBV21-1 combines with J gene TRBJ1-6; the table's D call, TRBD1, has no DNA check behind it. TRBV21-1 is marked as a pseudogene. The CDR3 consists of 15 residues. In DNA, the CDR3 is TGTGCCAGCAGCCTCAGCCCGCAGGTTGGTCCACCCCTCCACTTT. This sequence encodes CASSLSPQVGPPLHF.

The rearrangement joins TRBV5-4 to TRBJ2-7; D is possibly TRBD1 (5 bases). Trimming removed 0 bases from V and 2 bases from J, with 9 bases in between. This CDR3 comprises 14 residues. Germline CDR1 reads SGHNT; CDR2 reads YYREEE (reference sequence). The CDR3 protein is CASSLGGATYEQYF. The CDR3, as DNA: TGTGCCAGCAGCTTGGGGGGCGCAACCTACGAGCAGTACTTC.

The chain uses TRBV6-1 and TRBJ2-4; TRBD2 might be the D (6 bases). CDR1 is MNHNS, CDR2 SASEGT, per germline. Deletions cut 4 bases from V and 7 bases from J, with 11 bases between. CDR3 length: 13 amino acids. The chain's CDR3 is CASSGGRRNIQYF. CDR3 sequence (DNA): TGTGCCAGCAGTGGGGGGAGGAGGAACATTCAGTACTTC.

CDR3 protein: CASSSLGESSYEQYF. The DNA for the CDR3 is TGTGCCAGCAGCTCCCTCGGGGAAAGCTCCTACGAGCAGTACTTC. The rearrangement links TRBV7-8 to TRBJ2-7; maybe TRBD2 (5 bases). Trimming removed 4 bases from V and 0 bases from J, with 13 bases in between. Looked up from germline, CDR1 is SGHVS and CDR2 is FQNEAQ. This CDR3 spans 15 amino acids.

The chain employs TRBV18 and TRBJ2-5; 12 bases are a match to TRBD2. The CDR3 runs to 16 residues. With 6 bases clipped from V and 4 bases from J, the junction kept 9 bases outside the gene matches. Germline V gives CDR1 KGHSH, CDR2 LQKENI. CDR3 sequence (DNA): TGTGCCAGCTCGTACCCGACTAGCGGGAGCTCAGAGACCCAGTACTTC. The encoded protein is CASSYPTSGSSETQYF. The variable domain in full, completed from reference TRBV18 and TRBJ2-5, reads NAGVMQNPRHLVRRRGQEARLRCSPMKGHSHVYWYRQLPEEGLKFMVYLQKENIIDESGMPKERFSAEFPKEGPSILRIQQVVRGDSAAYFCASSYPTSGSSETQYFGPGTRLLVL.

The V and J genes are TRBV5-1 and TRBJ2-2; 8 nucleotides match TRBD1. Germline CDR1 reads SGHRS; CDR2 reads YFSETQ. The CDR3 covers 16 residues. The ends lost 4 bases at V and 0 bases at J; junction bases unmatched: 5. The CDR3 sequence is CASSADRGTNTGELFF. Written as DNA, the CDR3 is TGCGCCAGCAGCGCAGACAGGGGTACGAACACCGGGGAGCTGTTTTTT.

The rearrangement links TRBV19 to TRBJ2-1; D ambiguous. Trimming cost V 3 bases and J 0 bases, with 9 bases left between them. Germline values: CDR1 LNHDA, CDR2 SQIVND (reference sequence). This CDR3 spans 15 amino acids. The CDR3 loop is CASSIWQASYNEQFF. In nucleotides, the CDR3 is TGTGCCAGTAGTATTTGGCAGGCCTCCTACAATGAGCAGTTCTTC.

This rearrangement joins TRBV2 to TRBJ1-1; D gene ambiguous. Trimming cost V 5 bases and J 7 bases, with 11 bases left between them. The CDR3 has 12 residues. CDR1 SNHLY and CDR2 FYNNEI come from the germline V gene. CDR3 DNA sequence: TGTGCCAGCAGTACGAGGAGGATTGAAGCTTTCTTT. Its translation is CASSTRRIEAFF.

For this clone: Germline and junction disagree at one end, which may indicate a read error. The chain recombines TRBV6-1 with TRBJ2-7; 9 bases agree with TRBD1. CDR1 is MNHNS and CDR2 is SASEGT in the germline V gene. The length of the CDR3 is 12 residues. The CDR3 sequence: CASRDSGTGIKF. The CDR3 DNA is TGTGCCAGCAGGGATTCCGGGACAGGGATCAAGTTC.

This sequence joins TRBV6-1 and TRBJ1-1; D is ambiguous. The CDR3 is made up of 10 amino acids. The V end lost 7 bases, the J end lost 11 bases, and 11 bases lay between the germline ends. Per the germline V gene, CDR1 is MNHNS and CDR2 is SASEGT. The CDR3, as DNA: TGTGCCAGCAAGGAGGGTATGGCTTTCTTT. It yields the protein CASKEGMAFF.

The chain is built from TRBV6-1 and TRBJ1-2; D remains unclear. V lost 2 bases and J lost 4, with 8 bases in between. The germline V gene encodes CDR1 MNHNS and CDR2 SASEGT. The CDR3 is made up of 13 amino acids. The CDR3 loop is CASSEHRSYGYTF. In DNA form, the CDR3 reads TGTGCCAGCAGTGAACACCGGAGCTATGGCTACACCTTC.

V gene TRBV25-1 combines with J gene TRBJ2-3; D is perhaps TRBD1 (6 bases). Germline loops: CDR1 MGHDK, CDR2 SYGVNS. The V end lost 5 bases, the J end lost 2 bases, and 8 bases lay between the germline ends. CDR3 length: 13 amino acids. CDR3 bases: TGTGCCAGCAGTAGGGGGAACACAGATACGCAGTATTTT. It encodes CASSRGNTDTQYF.

This chain uses TRBV27 with TRBJ2-1; no firm D call. This CDR3 is 13 amino acids long. The germline CDR1 and CDR2 sequences are MNHEY and SMNVEV (reference sequence). The germline V and J ends were trimmed by 8 bases and 7 bases, with 15 bases remaining between them. The CDR3 DNA follows: TGTGCCAGCGGGCTAAGAGAAAAAAATGAGCAGTTCTTC. Translated: CASGLREKNEQFF.

Regarding this clone: The identical CDR3 is also encoded by other nucleotide sequences in the sample. The V call is TRBV4-1, the J call TRBJ1-4, with TRBD1 matching 10 bases. The CDR3 totals 15 residues. Looked up from germline, CDR1 is MGHRA and CDR2 is YSYEKL. V lost 7 bases and J lost 3; bases outside the gene matches: 5. The CDR3 nucleotides read TGCGCCAGCACCCGACAGGGGGCCTCTAATGAAAAACTGTTTTTT. Residues: CASTRQGASNEKLFF.

The chain uses TRBV9 and TRBJ2-1; 8 bases align to TRBD1. The CDR3 totals 16 residues. Germline trimming cut 4 bases from V and 2 bases from J; bases unmatched to any gene: 8. The germline gives CDR1 SGDLS, CDR2 YYNGEE. The CDR3 reads CASSPAGTGAYNEQFF. The CDR3 nucleotides read TGTGCCAGCAGCCCCGCCGGGACAGGAGCCTACAATGAGCAGTTCTTC.

This rearrangement joins TRBV5-1 to TRBJ2-2; 12 bases fit TRBD2. With 0 bases clipped from V and 3 bases from J, the junction kept 9 bases outside the gene matches. Germline V gene data show CDR1 as SGHRS and CDR2 as YFSETQ. This CDR3 contains 19 residues. The CDR3 protein is CASSLVGLAGPGDTGELFF. In nucleotides, the CDR3 is TGCGCCAGCAGCTTGGTCGGACTAGCGGGACCGGGTGACACCGGGGAGCTGTTTTTT. The whole variable domain, filled in from reference TRBV5-1 and TRBJ2-2, reads KAGVTQTPRYLIKTRGQQVTLSCSPISGHRSVSWYQQTPGQGLQFLFEYFSETQRNKGNFPGRFSGRQFSNSRSEMNVSTLELGDSALYLCASSLVGLAGPGDTGELFFGEGSRLTVL.

The chain has TRBV14 and TRBJ1-2; 7 bases are a match to TRBD1. The CDR3 extends over 16 amino acids. Germline CDR1 is SGHDN and CDR2 is FVKESK. J lost 1 base, V lost 9 bases, and 14 bases had no gene match. The CDR3 sequence: CASSPDRSSLNYGYTF. The CDR3 DNA reads as TGTGCCAGTTCGCCGGACAGGTCATCCCTTAACTATGGCTACACCTTC.

The chain joins TRBV11-2 to TRBJ2-5, with TRBD2 identical over 9 bases. After removal of 4 bases from V and 5 bases from J, the junction contained 8 bases not matched to a gene. The CDR3 is 15 residues long. CDR1 SGHAT and CDR2 FQNNGV come from the germline V gene. CDR3 loop: CASSSGTSYPETQYF. The CDR3 DNA follows: TGTGCCAGCAGCTCAGGGACTAGCTACCCCGAGACCCAGTACTTC.

The chain links TRBV27 to TRBJ1-6; TRBD1 matches 10 bases. The junction had 4 bases not matched to a gene; V was cut back by 6 bases and J by 8 bases. The CDR3 has 14 amino acids. Germline V CDR1 and CDR2: MNHEY, SMNVEV (reference sequence). CDR3 nucleotide sequence: TGTGCCAGCAGGTCCGGGACAGGGGATTCACCCCTCCACTTT. Residues: CASRSGTGDSPLHF.